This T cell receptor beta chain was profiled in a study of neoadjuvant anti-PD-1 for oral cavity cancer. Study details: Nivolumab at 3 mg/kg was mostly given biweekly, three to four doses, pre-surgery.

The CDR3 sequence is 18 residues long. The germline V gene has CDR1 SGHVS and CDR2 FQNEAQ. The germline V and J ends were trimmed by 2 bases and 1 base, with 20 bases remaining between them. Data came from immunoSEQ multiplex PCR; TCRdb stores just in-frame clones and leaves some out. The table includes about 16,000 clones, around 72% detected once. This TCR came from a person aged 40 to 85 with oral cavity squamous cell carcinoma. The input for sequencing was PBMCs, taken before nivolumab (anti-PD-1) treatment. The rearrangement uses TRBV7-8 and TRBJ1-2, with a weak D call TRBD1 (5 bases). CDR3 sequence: CASSLLKGRAQHNYGYTF. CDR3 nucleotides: TGTGCCAGCAGCTTATTAAAGGGGAGGGCACAGCATAACTATGGCTACACCTTC.